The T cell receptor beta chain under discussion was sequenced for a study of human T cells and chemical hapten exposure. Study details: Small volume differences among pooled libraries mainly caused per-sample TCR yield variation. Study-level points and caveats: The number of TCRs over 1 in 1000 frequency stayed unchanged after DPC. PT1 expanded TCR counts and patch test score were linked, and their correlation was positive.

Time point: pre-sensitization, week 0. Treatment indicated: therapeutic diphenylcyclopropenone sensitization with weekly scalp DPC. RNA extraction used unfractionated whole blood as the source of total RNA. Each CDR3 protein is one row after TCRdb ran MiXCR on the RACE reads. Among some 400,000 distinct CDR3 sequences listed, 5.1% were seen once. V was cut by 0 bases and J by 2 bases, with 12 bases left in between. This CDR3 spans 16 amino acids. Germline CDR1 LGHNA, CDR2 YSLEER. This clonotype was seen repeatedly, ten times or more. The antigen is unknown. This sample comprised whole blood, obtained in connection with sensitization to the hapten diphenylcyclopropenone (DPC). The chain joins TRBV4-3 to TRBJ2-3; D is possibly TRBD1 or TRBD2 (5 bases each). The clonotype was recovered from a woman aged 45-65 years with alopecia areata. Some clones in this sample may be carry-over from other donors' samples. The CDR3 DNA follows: TGCGCCAGCAGCCAAGAACCAGGGAGATACACAGATACGCAGTATTTT. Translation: CASSQEPGRYTDTQYF.